Each of the 24 T cell receptor beta chains below was sequenced from the same sample in a study of blood T cell repertoires in COVID-19. Some clones are missing from TCRdb's copy, which holds only in-frame ones; the method was immunoSEQ multiplex PCR. The data show over 110,000 clones, with approximately 85% seen just once and about 2% held by the top ten. The specimen sequenced was peripheral blood. All receptors come from a man aged 70-80 years with acute or convalescent COVID-19.

The sample holds a few counts of this clone. This rearrangement joins TRBV28 to TRBJ1-1, with D possibly TRBD1 on 5 matching bases. The CDR3 has 16 amino acids. Trimming removed 9 bases from V and 5 bases from J, with 25 bases in between. From germline, CDR1 is MDHEN and CDR2 SYDVKM. CDR3 amino acids: CASPPPAGWGGTEAFF. The CDR3 coding sequence is TGTGCCAGTCCCCCCCCTGCAGGGTGGGGGGGAACTGAAGCTTTCTTT.

This chain joins TRBV5-1 and TRBJ2-5, with TRBD1 as a possible D gene (6 bases). The germline gives CDR1 SGHRS, CDR2 YFSETQ. Trimming took 2 bases from V and 1 from J, leaving 15 bases between them. This CDR3 has 16 residues. The CDR3 protein is CASSFRGGTSQETQYF. CDR3 in DNA: TGCGCCAGCAGCTTCAGGGGCGGCACCTCCCAAGAGACCCAGTACTTC.

The chain links TRBV18 to TRBJ2-2; D uncertain. Germline CDR1 reads KGHSH; CDR2 reads LQKENI. Deletions cut 0 bases from V and 2 bases from J, with 19 bases between. The CDR3 is 19 amino acids. The CDR3 loop is CASSPPRSPGQLNTGELFF. CDR3 bases: TGTGCCAGCTCACCACCGAGATCCCCTGGGCAACTTAACACCGGGGAGCTGTTTTTT.

V is TRBV29-1 and J is TRBJ1-2, with D unclear. V gave up 0 bases and J gave up 4 bases, with 9 bases separating them. Germline-derived CDR1 and CDR2 are SQVTM and ANQGSEA. The CDR3 is made up of 13 amino acids. The CDR3 DNA sequence: TGCAGCGTTGAAGATCCAGGTGGCTATGGCTACACCTTC. Protein sequence: CSVEDPGGYGYTF.

The chain has TRBV11-2 and TRBJ2-5; 9 bases are shared with TRBD1. Losses at the gene ends were 5 bases for V and 5 bases for J; bases not matched to a gene: 12. CDR1 is SGHAT, CDR2 FQNNGV, per germline. The CDR3 runs 16 residues. This CDR3 is CASSPPWGTGSETQYF. The CDR3 region has the DNA TGTGCCAGCAGCCCCCCGTGGGGGACAGGGAGTGAGACCCAGTACTTC.

The V and J genes are TRBV5-5 and TRBJ2-1; TRBD2 agrees at 13 bases. V lost 5 bases to trimming and J lost 11 bases; unmatched junction nucleotides: 7. The germline V gene encodes CDR1 SGHKS and CDR2 YYEKEE (reference sequence). The CDR3 runs 14 residues. The CDR3 nucleotides are TGTGCCAGCAGTCACGGACTAGCGGGGGCCCAGCAGTTCTTC. Translation gives CASSHGLAGAQQFF.

The genes are TRBV5-1 and TRBJ2-1, with 11 nucleotides matching TRBD2. The V and J ends lost 2 bases and 4 bases, in that order; junction bases with no gene match: 20. Germline values: CDR1 SGHRS, CDR2 YFSETQ. The CDR3 is made up of 21 amino acids. CDR3 loop: CASSFAGVASSGGKEYNEQFF. CDR3 bases: TGCGCCAGCAGCTTTGCCGGAGTGGCGTCTAGCGGGGGGAAAGAATACAATGAGCAGTTCTTC.

The chain links TRBV2 to TRBJ2-7, with 7 bases lining up with TRBD2. The length of the CDR3 is 14 residues. V dropped 2 bases and J dropped 0; count of bases not matched to a gene: 1. Germline loops: CDR1 SNHLY, CDR2 FYNNEI. The CDR3 DNA reads TGTGCCAGCAGTGAAAGGACTAGCTCCTACGAGCAGTACTTC. Encoded protein: CASSERTSSYEQYF.

V gene TRBV21-1 combines with J gene TRBJ1-2; the D call TRBD1 from the table was never checked on the DNA. TRBV21-1 is shown as a pseudogene. The length of the CDR3 is 15 residues. CDR3 residues: CASSKNGPANYGYTF. CDR3 DNA sequence: TGTGCCAGCAGCAAAAATGGGCCAGCTAACTATGGCTACACCTTC.

For the CDR3, the DNA is TGTGCCAGCAGTTATACCGGGACTAGCGGGGTTATCCCTAGCACAGATACGCAGTATTTT. It specifies CASSYTGTSGVIPSTDTQYF. The J gene is TRBJ2-3, the V gene TRBV6-2 or TRBV6-3; 13 positions agree with TRBD2. The germline V gene has CDR1 MNHEY and CDR2 SVGEGT. The CDR3 is 20 residues long. V was pared by 3 bases and J by 0 bases, with 12 bases of the junction left unmatched.

The genes are TRBV29-1 and TRBJ1-2; D ambiguous. This CDR3 region has 14 residues. V gave up 0 bases and J gave up 0 bases, with 8 bases separating them. Germline values: CDR1 SQVTM, CDR2 ANQGSEA. DNA of the CDR3: TGCAGCGTTGAAGACCAGAAGACTAACTATGGCTACACCTTC. Encoded protein: CSVEDQKTNYGYTF.

The V and J genes are TRBV3-1 (or the pseudogene TRBV3-2) and TRBJ2-1, with 7 bases that match TRBD1. The CDR3 length is 16 residues. V gave up 0 bases and J gave up 4 bases; unmatched junction bases: 6. In germline, CDR1 is LGHDT, CDR2 YNNKEL (reference sequence). The CDR3 region has the DNA TGTGCCAGCAGCCAAGACCCCCAGGGGGTTTACAATGAGCAGTTCTTC. Amino acids: CASSQDPQGVYNEQFF.

This rearrangement joins TRBV2 to TRBJ1-3; a possible D gene is TRBD1 (5 bases). The CDR3 is made up of 14 amino acids. The V end was cut by 8 bases, the J end by 0 bases, with 11 bases between. In germline, CDR1 is SNHLY, CDR2 FYNNEI. Written as DNA, the CDR3 is TGTGCCAGCGGAGGGAGGGGCTCTGGAAACACCATATATTTT. It codes for CASGGRGSGNTIYF.

Comment on this clone: An end of the junction differs from the germline gene, which may be a read error. This chain uses TRBV11-2 with TRBJ2-3, with 10 positions matching TRBD1. The CDR3 has 14 amino acids. CDR1 is SGHAT and CDR2 is FQNNGV in the germline V gene. The CDR3 DNA follows: TGTGCCAACAGCTTAGGACAGGGGGCAGATACGCAGTATTTT. Translating it yields CANSLGQGADTQYF.

V and J are TRBV6-1 and TRBJ1-5; possible D gene TRBD1, 6 bases. With 3 bases removed from V and 4 bases from J, the gap between germline ends came to 19 bases. The CDR3 loop spans 17 amino acids. CDR1 is MNHNS, CDR2 SASEGT, per germline. CDR3 loop: CASSEGSRGILNQPQHF. DNA of the CDR3: TGTGCCAGCAGTGAGGGGAGCAGGGGTATCTTAAATCAGCCCCAGCATTTT.

CDR3 DNA sequence: TGTGCCAGCAGATCTACAGGGACAGGGTGGTCAGGCTCTGGAAACACCATATATTTT. This encodes CASRSTGTGWSGSGNTIYF. The chain joins TRBV13 to TRBJ1-3; 9 positions agree with TRBD1. Germline CDR1 is PRHDT and CDR2 is FYEKMQ (reference sequence). Germline trimming cut 6 bases from V and 0 bases from J; bases unmatched to any gene: 15. There are 19 residues in the CDR3.

On this clone: One end of the junction varies from germline; a read error may be responsible. The chain uses TRBV7-2 and TRBJ2-2; the D gene could be TRBD1 or TRBD2 (5 bases each). Looked up from germline, CDR1 is SGHTA and CDR2 is FQGNSA. The CDR3 totals 18 residues. This chain's CDR3 is CASSLARQGIEFGGELFF. The CDR3 DNA reads as TGTGCCAGCAGCCTAGCTCGGCAGGGTATCGAGTTTGGCGGGGAGCTGTTTTTT.

The chain joins TRBV6-5 to TRBJ1-1; D unclear. CDR3 length: 15 residues. Germline V gene lookup returns CDR1 MNHEY and CDR2 SVGAGI. Between the trimmed V and J ends, which lost 6 bases and 2 bases, there was a span of 16 bases. The CDR3 DNA reads TGTGCCAGCAGGGATTTACAGACCCTAAACACTGAAGCTTTCTTT. Translation: CASRDLQTLNTEAFF.

This sequence joins TRBV6-5 and TRBJ2-7; no clear D gene. Per the germline V gene, CDR1 is MNHEY and CDR2 is SVGAGI. The CDR3 spans 12 residues. The V end was cut by 6 bases, the J end by 6 bases, with 12 bases between. The CDR3 reads CASRETAREQYF. The CDR3 DNA sequence: TGTGCCAGCAGGGAGACCGCCCGCGAGCAGTACTTC.

The chain is built from TRBV9 and TRBJ1-2, with 12 positions matching TRBD1. V lost 3 bases, J lost 5 bases, and 17 bases stayed unmatched. The germline V gene has CDR1 SGDLS and CDR2 YYNGEE. The CDR3 spans 19 residues. The CDR3 coding sequence is TGTGCCAGCAGCGCCCCCCTTGGGGGACAGGGGGCAGGAAGATATGGCTACACCTTC. Translation gives CASSAPLGGQGAGRYGYTF.

This clone was observed a handful of times. J is TRBJ1-3 and V is TRBV28, with 7 positions matching TRBD1. The CDR3 is 15 amino acids. V was clipped by 7 bases and J by 4 bases; unmatched bases: 10. Germline V gene sequence: CDR1 MDHEN, CDR2 SYDVKM. CDR3 in DNA: TGTGCCAGCAATCCCCCGACAGGGTTGGGAAACACCATATATTTT. This sequence encodes CASNPPTGLGNTIYF.

This chain joins TRBV19 and TRBJ1-5; possible D gene TRBD1, 6 bases. This CDR3 spans 14 amino acids. Trimming took 7 bases from V and 3 from J, leaving 13 bases between them. CDR1 is LNHDA and CDR2 is SQIVND in the germline V gene (reference sequence). The CDR3 bases are TGTGCCAGTACCGATGGACAGTACAATCAGCCCCAGCATTTT. This translates into CASTDGQYNQPQHF.

The chain combines TRBV6-1 with TRBJ2-3; D is ambiguous. V was cut by 3 bases and J by 4 bases, with 5 bases left in between. Per germline, CDR1 MNHNS and CDR2 SASEGT. This CDR3 is built from 12 residues. This CDR3 is CASSDRADTQYF. CDR3 coding DNA: TGTGCCAGCAGTGATCGGGCAGATACGCAGTATTTT.

The rearrangement links TRBV11-2 to TRBJ2-1; TRBD2 agrees at 8 bases. V trimming: 1 base; J trimming: 3 bases; junction bases outside the gene matches: 5. Germline V gives CDR1 SGHAT, CDR2 FQNNGV. This CDR3 spans 16 amino acids. In nucleotides, the CDR3 is TGTGCCAGCAGCTTAGCCGGCGGGGGGTTCTACAATGAGCAGTTCTTC. Translation gives CASSLAGGGFYNEQFF.